Reported below is one T cell receptor beta chain. Germline CDR1 is ENHRY and CDR2 is SYGVKD. V lost 4 bases, J lost 0 bases, and 10 bases lay in between. The CDR3 runs to 15 residues. The data stem from a study of glioma-infiltrating T cells after dendritic cell vaccination. Regarding time point: after dendritic cell vaccination, including at tumor progression/relapse. Sequencing was performed with immunoSEQ multiplex PCR; in TCRdb, only in-frame clones are kept and a portion is missing. The profile shows about 76,000 clones, over 75% of them singletons. The specimen comprised blood, sampled after dendritic cell vaccination. This chain uses TRBV10-3 with TRBJ2-1; no reliable D call. The sequence was obtained from a human donor with glioblastoma. CDR3 loop: CAISGSLGSYNEQFF. CDR3 nucleotide sequence: TGTGCCATCAGTGGTAGCCTTGGCTCCTACAATGAGCAGTTCTTC.